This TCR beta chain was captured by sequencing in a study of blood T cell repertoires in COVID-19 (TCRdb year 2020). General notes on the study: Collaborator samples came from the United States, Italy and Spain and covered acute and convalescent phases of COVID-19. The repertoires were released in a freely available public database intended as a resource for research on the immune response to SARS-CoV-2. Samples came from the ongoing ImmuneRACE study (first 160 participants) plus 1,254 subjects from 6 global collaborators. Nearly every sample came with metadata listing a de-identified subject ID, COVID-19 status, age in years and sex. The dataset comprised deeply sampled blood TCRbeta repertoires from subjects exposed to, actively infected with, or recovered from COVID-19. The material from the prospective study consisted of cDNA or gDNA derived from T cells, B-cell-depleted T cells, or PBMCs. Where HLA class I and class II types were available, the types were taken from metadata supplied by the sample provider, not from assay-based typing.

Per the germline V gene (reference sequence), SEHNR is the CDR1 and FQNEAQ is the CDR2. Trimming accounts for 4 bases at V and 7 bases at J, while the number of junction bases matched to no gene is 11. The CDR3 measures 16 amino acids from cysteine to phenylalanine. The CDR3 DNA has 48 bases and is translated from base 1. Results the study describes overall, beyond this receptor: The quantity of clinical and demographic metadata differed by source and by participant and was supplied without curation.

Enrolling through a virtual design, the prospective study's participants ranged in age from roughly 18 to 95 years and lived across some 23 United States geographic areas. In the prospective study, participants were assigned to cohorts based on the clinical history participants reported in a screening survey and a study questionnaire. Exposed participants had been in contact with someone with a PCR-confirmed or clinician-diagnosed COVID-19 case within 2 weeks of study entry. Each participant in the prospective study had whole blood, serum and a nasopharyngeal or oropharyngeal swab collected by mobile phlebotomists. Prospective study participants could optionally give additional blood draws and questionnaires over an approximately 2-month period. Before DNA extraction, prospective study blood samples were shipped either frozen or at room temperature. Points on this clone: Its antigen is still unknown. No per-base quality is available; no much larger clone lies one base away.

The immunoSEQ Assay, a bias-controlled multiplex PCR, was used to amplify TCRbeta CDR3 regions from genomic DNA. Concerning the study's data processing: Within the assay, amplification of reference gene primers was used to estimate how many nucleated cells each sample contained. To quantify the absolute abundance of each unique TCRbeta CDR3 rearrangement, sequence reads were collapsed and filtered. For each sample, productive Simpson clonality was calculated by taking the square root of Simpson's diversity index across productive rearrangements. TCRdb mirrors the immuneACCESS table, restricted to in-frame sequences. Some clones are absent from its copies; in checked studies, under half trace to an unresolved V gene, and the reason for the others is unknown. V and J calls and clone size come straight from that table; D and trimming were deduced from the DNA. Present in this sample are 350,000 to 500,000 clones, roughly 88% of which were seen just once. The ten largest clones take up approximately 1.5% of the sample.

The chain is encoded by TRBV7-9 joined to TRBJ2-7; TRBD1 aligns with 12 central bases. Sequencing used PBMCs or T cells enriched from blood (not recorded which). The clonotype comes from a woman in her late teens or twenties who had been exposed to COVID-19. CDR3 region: CASSSNEGQGAREQYF. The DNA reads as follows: TGTGCCAGCAGCTCAAACGAGGGACAGGGGGCGAGAGAGCAGTACTTC.